This T cell receptor (beta chain) was captured by sequencing in a study of blood T cell repertoires in COVID-19. Sequencing used immunoSEQ multiplex PCR; TCRdb keeps in-frame clones, though not all of them. The profile shows some 390,000 clones, roughly 86% of them singletons. This clone came up once. The CDR3 runs 15 residues. The germline V and J ends were trimmed by 4 bases and 10 bases, with 20 bases remaining between them. CDR1 SGHTA and CDR2 FQGNSA come from the germline V gene. Followed longitudinally, the Seattle patients had been enrolled during active infection. Source material: peripheral blood. The chain carries TRBV7-2 and TRBJ2-1, with D perhaps matching TRBD2 (5 bases). This clonotype was sampled from a woman aged 55-69 years with COVID-19, enrolled during active disease. The CDR3 protein is CASSSRGLPPGEQFF. DNA of the CDR3: TGTGCCAGCAGCTCCCGCGGACTCCCCCCTGGGGAGCAGTTCTTC.